Listed below are T cell receptor beta chains from one sample, sequenced in a study of OX40 agonist ivuxolimab in advanced cancers. Repertoires were generated with immunoSEQ multiplex PCR, while TCRdb's copy carries only in-frame clones and drops some. The sample comprises some 50,000 clones, approximately 81% of which are singletons, and about 4.6% rests with the top ten. Source: CD4+ or CD8+ T cells sorted from blood, taken in a trial of the OX40 agonist ivuxolimab. The receptors stem from an adult with an advanced solid tumor such as melanoma, head and neck, liver or kidney cancer. Both conserved end residues are part of each CDR3. D genes are given only for firm matches. Clone size appears in some rows only: once, few, many, or a class for an expanded clone.

- 14 - TRBJ1-5 TRBV2 CASSETGSPQPQHF TGTGCCAGCAGTGAAACAGGGTCGCCTCAGCCCCAGCATTTT
- 17 TRBD2 TRBJ2-3 TRBV7-2 CASSLVAGGGQPNTQYF TGTGCCAGCAGCTTAGTAGCGGGAGGGGGGCAACCAAATACGCAGTATTTT
- 15 TRBD2 TRBJ2-1 TRBV28 CASSSRVAGVNEQFF TGTGCCAGCAGTTCCCGAGTAGCGGGAGTCAACGAGCAGTTCTTC
- 17 TRBD2 TRBJ2-5 TRBV10-3 CAISGGVVAGVPETQYF TGTGCCATCAGTGGGGGGGTGGTAGCGGGAGTTCCAGAGACCCAGTACTTC
- 14 - TRBJ2-2 TRBV15 CATSRDSRTGELFF TGTGCCACCAGCAGAGATTCTAGGACCGGGGAGCTGTTTTTT
once 17 TRBD2 TRBJ2-4 TRBV11-2 CASSSATSGIKKNIQYF TGTGCCAGCAGCTCGGCGACTAGCGGGATCAAGAAAAACATTCAGTACTTC
few 16 - TRBJ2-7 TRBV5-6 CASSFRLEKITYEQYF TGTGCCAGCAGCTTCCGACTAGAAAAAATTACCTACGAGCAGTACTTC
- 16 TRBD2 TRBJ2-2 TRBV5-1 CASSRSAGMGGGELFF TGCGCCAGCAGCCGATCAGCGGGAATGGGCGGCGGGGAGCTGTTTTTT
- 17 TRBD2 TRBJ2-3 TRBV19 CASSIRPGGGHGDTQYF TGTGCCAGTAGTATTAGACCGGGGGGGGGTCATGGAGATACGCAGTATTTT
- 15 TRBD2 TRBJ2-5 TRBV4-1 CASSQEASGKETQYF TGCGCCAGCAGCCAAGAGGCTAGCGGTAAAGAGACCCAGTACTTC
- 15 TRBD1 TRBJ2-5 TRBV6-5 CASSPTAGGWETQYF TGTGCCAGCAGCCCTACGGCAGGGGGTTGGGAGACCCAGTACTTC
- 18 TRBD2 TRBJ2-6 TRBV30 CAWAPGLADPSGANVLTF TGTGCCTGGGCCCCGGGACTAGCGGATCCCTCTGGGGCCAACGTCCTGACTTTC
- 17 - TRBJ2-7 TRBV4-1 CASSQESGRRPLYEQYF TGCGCCAGCAGCCAAGAGAGCGGGCGAAGGCCCCTCTACGAGCAGTACTTC
- 13 - TRBJ2-5 TRBV6-1 CASNSNIQETQYF TGTGCCAGCAACTCGAATATTCAAGAGACCCAGTACTTC
- 13 - TRBJ1-1 TRBV7-9 CASSYLGDPEAFF TGTGCCAGCAGCTACCTCGGGGATCCTGAAGCTTTCTTT
- 11 - TRBJ2-1 TRBV11-1 CASSRRGEQFF TGTGCCAGCAGCCGGAGGGGTGAGCAGTTCTTC
- 15 - TRBJ2-3 TRBV7-3 CASSNRRGGTDTQYF TGTGCCAGCAGCAACAGGAGAGGGGGCACAGATACGCAGTATTTT
- 13 - TRBJ1-2 TRBV28 CASSLSGSYGYTF TGTGCCAGCAGTTTATCAGGGAGCTATGGCTACACCTTC
- 13 TRBD2 TRBJ2-7 TRBV29-1 CSVQTSGTYEQYF TGCAGCGTTCAGACTAGCGGGACCTACGAGCAGTACTTC
- 16 - TRBJ1-5 TRBV18 CASSPEAPRGNQPQHF TGTGCCAGCTCACCAGAGGCCCCCCGGGGCAATCAGCCCCAGCATTTT
- 18 TRBD2 TRBJ2-7 TRBV7-6 CASSPGTGITSGGYEQYF TGTGCCAGCAGCCCCGGGACAGGGATAACTAGCGGGGGCTACGAGCAGTACTTC
- 14 - TRBJ1-1 TRBV6-6 CASINWGGNSEAFF TGTGCCAGCATTAACTGGGGGGGCAATTCTGAAGCTTTCTTT
- 13 - TRBJ2-3 TRBV19 CASSIDRGDTQYF TGTGCCAGTAGTATTGACCGTGGGGATACGCAGTATTTT
- 16 TRBD2 TRBJ2-3 TRBV10-2 CASSLGTSGGTDTQYF TGCGCCAGCAGTTTAGGGACTAGCGGAGGCACAGATACGCAGTATTTT
- 17 TRBD2 TRBJ2-1 TRBV10-1 CASRQDSGRATNNEQFF TGCGCCAGCAGGCAGGATAGCGGGAGGGCCACAAACAATGAGCAGTTCTTC
- 16 TRBD2 TRBJ2-1 TRBV18 CASSAGLAGGSDEQFF TGTGCCAGCTCAGCGGGACTAGCGGGAGGTAGTGATGAGCAGTTCTTC
- 14 - TRBJ2-2 TRBV2 CASMDGINTGELFF TGTGCCAGCATGGACGGGATAAACACCGGGGAGCTGTTTTTT
- 14 TRBD1 TRBJ2-7 TRBV27 CASSFLQGAAEQYF TGTGCCAGCAGTTTCTTACAGGGGGCGGCCGAGCAGTACTTC
few 14 - TRBJ1-2 TRBV30 CAWSGGGPGYGYTF TGTGCCTGGAGTGGCGGAGGGCCCGGCTATGGCTACACCTTC
- 13 TRBD1 TRBJ1-5 TRBV19 CASSTLWTGGRHF TGTGCCAGTAGTACTCTTTGGACAGGGGGAAGGCATTTT